This TCR beta chain stems from a study of cytomegalovirus exposure and HLA in healthy donors (dated by TCRdb to the late 2010s). General notes on the study: A later analysis indicated that the 100 to 150 validation repertoires were generated on the platform also employed for the roughly 650 repertoires of the first cohort. The study combined high-throughput TCR immunosequencing, statistical association of individual TCRs with disease status, and machine learning to predict cytomegalovirus infection status. The aim of the study was to test whether cataloging public T cell receptors could identify signatures of past pathogen exposure. Besides the first cohort of 666 subjects, a separate validation cohort made up of around 120 different subjects was used. Here is what the overall study found, with its caveats: In vitro tests confirmed that a few of the cytomegalovirus-associated TCR beta chains recognize cytomegalovirus antigens. Most TCR sequences were observed very rarely across donors, whereas some public TCRs were present in many individuals. The authors suggested that the approach could potentially be extended to other disease states and immunological phenotypes. All 120 or so repertoires were used to score co-occurrence in the validation cohort in a later analysis, because that analysis had no HLA typing for the cohort. Subsequent analysis determined that TCRs grouped into clusters in the first cohort also showed a tendency toward co-occurrence across the 120 or so validation repertoires, and 94% of cluster scores exceeded 0. The classifier was reported to diagnose cytomegalovirus status with high specificity and sensitivity in both the original and validation cohorts. In the study, around 150 TCR beta chains were listed as associated with cytomegalovirus.

This clone was detected only a few times. It has no known antigen specificity. No base quality information exists; no much larger clone differs at one position. Counted from cysteine to phenylalanine, this CDR3 has 18 amino acids. Just the 54-base CDR3 DNA is kept, in frame starting at base 1. From the germline V gene (reference sequence), CDR1 is MNHEY and CDR2 is SMNVEV. Trimming accounts for 2 bases at V and 6 bases at J, while the number of junction bases matched to no gene is 13. Libraries were constructed by the immunoSEQ multiplex PCR assay. Processing in the source paper ran as follows. A statistical classification framework was developed to diagnose cytomegalovirus status using the catalog of TCR beta chain sequences. The table comes from immuneACCESS by way of TCRdb, which keeps in-frame sequences with V and J called. Part of the clones is missing from these tables; in studies checked, under half for an unresolved V gene and the rest for unknown reasons. V, J and clone size were drawn from that table, and D and trimming were deduced from the DNA. Across this sample there are fewer than 65,000 clones, with 89% seen only once. The ten largest account for around 14% of the sample.

Separate from the approximately 690-subject first cohort, the validation cohort of 95 to 150 subjects was the group to which the donors belonged. The sequencing input was PBMCs. Recombination connected TRBV27 to TRBJ2-1, with 10 junctional bases fitting TRBD2. The receptor comes from a woman younger than 35 in good health and CMV-seronegative. In nucleotides, the sequence is TGTGCCAGCAGTTTACCCCCGGCTAGCGGGAGACGGGGCAATGAGCAGTTCTTC. Translated, this is CASSLPPASGRRGNEQFF.